The rows below give T cell receptor beta chains drawn from one sample of a study of T cell repertoires in cytomegalovirus infection. These TCRs are of unknown antigen specificity. MiXCR, applied by TCRdb to the reads, yields one record per CDR3 protein. The repertoire holds about 890,000 distinct CDR3 sequences, with roughly 30% as singletons. Source: cultured CD8+ T cells from PBMCs, taken from culture after CMV antigen stimulation. The receptor set was obtained from a human donor in good health (CMV status not recorded). Some clones in this sample may be carry-over from other donors' samples. The CDR3 runs from the conserved cysteine through the conserved F or W. The order of the fields is V gene, J gene, D gene, clone size, CDR3 DNA, CDR3 protein. D genes are given only for firm matches. Rows give clone size only sometimes, using once, few, many, or a class for an expanded clone.

V gene: TRBV6-1
J gene: TRBJ1-4
D gene: TRBD1
clone size: NA
CDR3 DNA: TGTGCCAGCAGAGACAGGGAAAATGCGAATGAAAAACTGTTTTTT
CDR3 protein: CASRDRENANEKLFF

V gene: TRBV7-9
J gene: TRBJ1-6
D gene: NA
clone size: NA
CDR3 DNA: TGTGCCAGCAGCTCCGACAAAAACCCCGGATCCCTCCACTTT
CDR3 protein: CASSSDKNPGSLHF

V gene: TRBV20-1
J gene: TRBJ2-1
D gene: TRBD1
clone size: few
CDR3 DNA: TGCAGTGCAACCAAAACCGGGACAGGGACCTACAATGAGCAGTTCTTC
CDR3 protein: CSATKTGTGTYNEQFF

V gene: TRBV5-6
J gene: TRBJ2-1
D gene: NA
clone size: NA
CDR3 DNA: TGTGTCAGCAGCCCCGATGTGAACAATGAGCAGTTCTTC
CDR3 protein: CVSSPDVNNEQFF

V gene: TRBV12-3/TRBV12-4
J gene: TRBJ1-5
D gene: NA
clone size: NA
CDR3 DNA: TGTGCCAGCAGGATCGGGGGGCGACTCGGTCAGCCCCAGCATTTT
CDR3 protein: CASRIGGRLGQPQHF

V gene: TRBV25-1
J gene: TRBJ2-5
D gene: NA
clone size: NA
CDR3 DNA: TGTGCCAGCAGTGATGATTTGGGAATCCAGTACTTC
CDR3 protein: CASSDDLGIQYF

V gene: TRBV6-5
J gene: TRBJ2-3
D gene: TRBD2
clone size: NA
CDR3 DNA: TGTGCCAGCAGTTACTCTTTCGCCGGGACTAGGTCAGATACGCAGTATTTT
CDR3 protein: CASSYSFAGTRSDTQYF

V gene: TRBV27
J gene: TRBJ1-1
D gene: NA
clone size: NA
CDR3 DNA: TGTGCCAGCAGTCCTGACGGTAGGAACACTGAAGCTTTCTTT
CDR3 protein: CASSPDGRNTEAFF

V gene: TRBV7-9
J gene: TRBJ2-7
D gene: NA
clone size: few
CDR3 DNA: TGTGCCAGCAGCCCTACCAGTGGCCTGTACGAGCAGTACTTC
CDR3 protein: CASSPTSGLYEQYF

V gene: TRBV2
J gene: TRBJ1-2
D gene: NA
clone size: NA
CDR3 DNA: TGTGCCAGCTTACAGGGTCGCCTGGATGGCTACACCTTC
CDR3 protein: CASLQGRLDGYTF

V gene: TRBV7-9
J gene: TRBJ2-1
D gene: TRBD1
clone size: many
CDR3 DNA: TGTGCCGGGGAACCCGGGACAGGGGATTTGAAGGAGCAGTTCTTC
CDR3 protein: CAGEPGTGDLKEQFF

V gene: TRBV27
J gene: TRBJ2-5
D gene: NA
clone size: NA
CDR3 DNA: TGTGCCAGCAGTCCGAACGTGGGGGGGCCGCCAGAGACCCAGTACTTC
CDR3 protein: CASSPNVGGPPETQYF

V gene: TRBV6-6
J gene: TRBJ1-3
D gene: NA
clone size: NA
CDR3 DNA: TGTGCCAGCAGTTACGGGTTAGCTGGAAACACCATATATTTT
CDR3 protein: CASSYGLAGNTIYF

V gene: TRBV7-3
J gene: TRBJ1-5
D gene: NA
clone size: NA
CDR3 DNA: TGTGCCAGCAGCTTAACGTTTACTCCAGGGGACTACAATCAGCCCCAGCATTTT
CDR3 protein: CASSLTFTPGDYNQPQHF

V gene: TRBV7-6
J gene: TRBJ1-1
D gene: TRBD1
clone size: few
CDR3 DNA: TGTGCCAGCAAAGGGACAGTCAACACTGAAGCTTTCTTT
CDR3 protein: CASKGTVNTEAFF

V gene: TRBV6-1
J gene: TRBJ2-5
D gene: TRBD2
clone size: NA
CDR3 DNA: TGTGCCAGCAGTGGACTAGCCACTCCTCAAGAGACCCAGTACTTC
CDR3 protein: CASSGLATPQETQYF

V gene: TRBV2
J gene: TRBJ1-5
D gene: NA
clone size: few
CDR3 DNA: TGTGCCAGCAGGTACCAGGGAAATAGCAATCAGCCCCAGCATTTT
CDR3 protein: CASRYQGNSNQPQHF

V gene: TRBV4-1
J gene: TRBJ1-2
D gene: NA
clone size: NA
CDR3 DNA: TGCGCCAGCAGCCCTTGGGCAGGATCCTATGGCTACACCTTC
CDR3 protein: CASSPWAGSYGYTF

V gene: TRBV6-5
J gene: TRBJ2-1
D gene: TRBD1
clone size: few
CDR3 DNA: TGTGCAGTCCGCAGGGGGAATGAGCAGTTCTTC
CDR3 protein: CAVRRGNEQFF

V gene: TRBV13
J gene: TRBJ1-3
D gene: NA
clone size: NA
CDR3 DNA: TGTGCCAGCAGCGCCCGGGCAGCCTACTCTGGAAACACCATATATTTT
CDR3 protein: CASSARAAYSGNTIYF

V gene: TRBV25-1
J gene: TRBJ2-5
D gene: TRBD1
clone size: NA
CDR3 DNA: TGTGCCAGCCACAGGGGGACCGAGACCCAGTACTTC
CDR3 protein: CASHRGTETQYF

V gene: TRBV3-1
J gene: TRBJ1-5
D gene: NA
clone size: NA
CDR3 DNA: TGTGCCAGCAGCCAAGATTTAGGGGGACGACAGCCCCAGCATTTT
CDR3 protein: CASSQDLGGRQPQHF

V gene: TRBV4-1
J gene: TRBJ1-1
D gene: NA
clone size: NA
CDR3 DNA: TGCGCCAGCAGCCAAGGGTCACAAGCGATCGAAGCTTTCTTT
CDR3 protein: CASSQGSQAIEAFF

V gene: TRBV10-3
J gene: TRBJ1-1
D gene: NA
clone size: few
CDR3 DNA: TGTGCCATCAGTGAGTCGGGGGGGGGAAGGGACACTGAAGCTTTCTTT
CDR3 protein: CAISESGGGRDTEAFF

V gene: TRBV10-3
J gene: TRBJ1-1
D gene: NA
clone size: NA
CDR3 DNA: TGTGCCATCAGTGAGTCGGGAAGTACGAACACTGAAGCTTTCTTT
CDR3 protein: CAISESGSTNTEAFF

V gene: TRBV6-1
J gene: TRBJ1-1
D gene: NA
clone size: NA
CDR3 DNA: TGTGCCAGCGAGAAGGCACAGAACACTGAAGCTTTCTTT
CDR3 protein: CASEKAQNTEAFF

V gene: TRBV28
J gene: TRBJ1-6
D gene: NA
clone size: NA
CDR3 DNA: TGTGCCAGCAACCAATGGGTCGGGAGTAATAATTCACCCCTCCACTTT
CDR3 protein: CASNQWVGSNNSPLHF

V gene: TRBV7-9
J gene: TRBJ2-7
D gene: TRBD1
clone size: NA
CDR3 DNA: TGTGCCAGCAGCGATGGGACAGGGGGCAGATACGAGCAGTACTTC
CDR3 protein: CASSDGTGGRYEQYF

V gene: TRBV14
J gene: TRBJ2-7
D gene: NA
clone size: NA
CDR3 DNA: TGTGCCAGCAGCCAAGAGGGCACCCGCTACGAGCAGTACTTC
CDR3 protein: CASSQEGTRYEQYF

V gene: TRBV6-8
J gene: TRBJ1-2
D gene: TRBD1
clone size: NA
CDR3 DNA: TGTGCCAGCAGAGACAGGGGGCTGGGTGGCTACACCTTC
CDR3 protein: CASRDRGLGGYTF

V gene: TRBV27
J gene: TRBJ2-6
D gene: TRBD1
clone size: few
CDR3 DNA: TGTGCCAGCAGTTTTTTGGACAGGGGGTCTGGGGCCAACGTCCTGACTTTC
CDR3 protein: CASSFLDRGSGANVLTF

V gene: TRBV12-3/TRBV12-4
J gene: TRBJ1-2
D gene: TRBD1
clone size: NA
CDR3 DNA: TGTGCCAGCATCACCCCGGGACAGGGGGCCAACTATGGCTACACCTTC
CDR3 protein: CASITPGQGANYGYTF

V gene: TRBV7-9
J gene: TRBJ2-3
D gene: NA
clone size: few
CDR3 DNA: TGTGCCAGCAGCTCAACGACCCCTAGCACAGATACGCAGTATTTT
CDR3 protein: CASSSTTPSTDTQYF

V gene: TRBV7-2
J gene: TRBJ2-1
D gene: NA
clone size: NA
CDR3 DNA: TGTGCCAGCAGGGCGAGCGTGAGTAGGGATGAGCAGTTCTTC
CDR3 protein: CASRASVSRDEQFF

V gene: TRBV7-9
J gene: TRBJ2-7
D gene: TRBD1
clone size: few
CDR3 DNA: TGTGCCAGCAGCCATCCTCCGGGACAGGGGGCCTACGAGCAGTACTTC
CDR3 protein: CASSHPPGQGAYEQYF

V gene: TRBV5-6
J gene: TRBJ2-7
D gene: NA
clone size: medium-sized
CDR3 DNA: TGTGCCAGCAGCCCGGTGGGGGGGGCGTCCTACGAGCAGTACTTC
CDR3 protein: CASSPVGGASYEQYF

V gene: TRBV7-3
J gene: TRBJ1-1
D gene: NA
clone size: few
CDR3 DNA: TGTGCCAGCAGCTTAAGTGGATCGGCGAACACTGAAGCTTTCTTT
CDR3 protein: CASSLSGSANTEAFF

V gene: TRBV6-6
J gene: TRBJ2-3
D gene: TRBD2
clone size: NA
CDR3 DNA: TGTGCCAGCAGTCCCTGGACTAGCGGGGGGGATACAGATACGCAGTATTTT
CDR3 protein: CASSPWTSGGDTDTQYF

V gene: TRBV19
J gene: TRBJ2-3
D gene: NA
clone size: many
CDR3 DNA: TGTGCCAGCAGATCAGGGGGCACAGATACGCAGTATTTT
CDR3 protein: CASRSGGTDTQYF

V gene: TRBV27
J gene: TRBJ1-6
D gene: NA
clone size: many
CDR3 DNA: TGTGCCAGCAGTCCCCCTGGGGGCCAAAATTCACCCCTCCACTTT
CDR3 protein: CASSPPGGQNSPLHF

V gene: TRBV12-3/TRBV12-4
J gene: TRBJ2-3
D gene: TRBD2
clone size: NA
CDR3 DNA: TGTGCCAGCACCCTAGCGGGAGTGACAGATACGCAGTATTTT
CDR3 protein: CASTLAGVTDTQYF

V gene: TRBV19
J gene: TRBJ1-1
D gene: NA
clone size: NA
CDR3 DNA: TGTGCCAGTGGTAGACAGGAGAACACTGAAGCTTTCTTT
CDR3 protein: CASGRQENTEAFF

V gene: TRBV6-1
J gene: TRBJ1-4
D gene: NA
clone size: many
CDR3 DNA: TGTGCCAGCAGTGATTTCGGCCTTCAAGGACTGTTTTTT
CDR3 protein: CASSDFGLQGLFF

V gene: TRBV5-6
J gene: TRBJ2-3
D gene: NA
clone size: few
CDR3 DNA: TGTGCCAGCAGCTTGGCCGGTAGCTTCGCAGATACGCAGTATTTT
CDR3 protein: CASSLAGSFADTQYF

V gene: TRBV19
J gene: TRBJ2-2
D gene: NA
clone size: NA
CDR3 DNA: TGTGCCAGTAAAATGGCCGCTACCGGGGAGCTGTTTTTT
CDR3 protein: CASKMAATGELFF

V gene: TRBV7-7
J gene: TRBJ2-3
D gene: NA
clone size: few
CDR3 DNA: TGTGCTAGCAGCTTAGGTATTTCCACGGCCGATACGCAGTATTTT
CDR3 protein: CASSLGISTADTQYF

V gene: TRBV2
J gene: TRBJ1-2
D gene: NA
clone size: NA
CDR3 DNA: TGTGCCAGCAGCCCGAATTCGTCGGGGATCGCCCCCTACACCTTC
CDR3 protein: CASSPNSSGIAPYTF

V gene: TRBV7-6
J gene: TRBJ2-7
D gene: NA
clone size: many
CDR3 DNA: TGTGCCAGCAGCGCGGGGCCCTCCGGGCACGAGCAGTACTTC
CDR3 protein: CASSAGPSGHEQYF

V gene: TRBV7-2
J gene: TRBJ2-5
D gene: TRBD2
clone size: many
CDR3 DNA: TGTGCCAGCAGCCAAGGGACTAGCGGGGGAAAGACCCAGTACTTC
CDR3 protein: CASSQGTSGGKTQYF

V gene: TRBV19
J gene: TRBJ2-1
D gene: NA
clone size: NA
CDR3 DNA: TGTGCCAGTAGTTTTACAGCTTCCAATGAGCAGTTCTTC
CDR3 protein: CASSFTASNEQFF

V gene: TRBV12-3/TRBV12-4
J gene: TRBJ1-5
D gene: TRBD1
clone size: NA
CDR3 DNA: TGTGCCAGCAGTACCACAGGGGGCGCAGCTCAGCCCCAGCATTTT
CDR3 protein: CASSTTGGAAQPQHF

V gene: TRBV27
J gene: TRBJ2-1
D gene: NA
clone size: NA
CDR3 DNA: TGTGCCAGCAGTTCTCCTAACAGTGAGCAGTTCTTC
CDR3 protein: CASSSPNSEQFF

V gene: TRBV4-1
J gene: TRBJ2-3
D gene: TRBD2
clone size: NA
CDR3 DNA: TGCGCCAGCAGGCCGGACTTGACTAGCGGGGGATTTGATACGCAGTATTTT
CDR3 protein: CASRPDLTSGGFDTQYF

V gene: TRBV4-1
J gene: TRBJ2-1
D gene: NA
clone size: few
CDR3 DNA: TGCGCCAGCAGCCTCCAAGCAGGAGGGACCGATTACAATGAGCAGTTCTTC
CDR3 protein: CASSLQAGGTDYNEQFF

V gene: TRBV11-1
J gene: TRBJ2-2
D gene: TRBD1
clone size: NA
CDR3 DNA: TGTGCCAGCAGCTCCAGGGGGCAGACCGGGGAGCTGTTTTTT
CDR3 protein: CASSSRGQTGELFF